These 28 T cell receptor beta chains were sequenced from one sample in a study of cytomegalovirus exposure and HLA in healthy donors. Primers: 60 Vbeta forward and 13 Jbeta reverse. Clones were sequenced by immunoSEQ multiplex PCR, and TCRdb holds only the in-frame ones, with some missing. The table shows approximately 120,000 clones, with roughly 77% occurring only once. The sequenced sample consisted of PBMCs. These receptors all stem from a woman aged 25 to 39 in good health and CMV-seronegative.

The chain carries TRBV5-1 and TRBJ2-3; 12 bases map to TRBD2. This CDR3 has 17 amino acids. V shed 0 bases and J 3 bases; nucleotides not matched to a gene: 5. Germline V gene sequence: CDR1 SGHRS, CDR2 YFSETQ. This chain's CDR3 is CASSLVSSGRETDTQYF. The DNA of the CDR3 is TGCGCCAGCAGCTTGGTTTCTAGCGGGAGGGAAACAGATACGCAGTATTTT. Variable domain in full (rest from reference TRBV5-1 and TRBJ2-3): KAGVTQTPRYLIKTRGQQVTLSCSPISGHRSVSWYQQTPGQGLQFLFEYFSETQRNKGNFPGRFSGRQFSNSRSEMNVSTLELGDSALYLCASSLVSSGRETDTQYFGPGTRLTVL.

The J gene is TRBJ1-5, the V gene TRBV7-2; D might be TRBD1 (5 bases). CDR1 SGHTA and CDR2 FQGNSA come from the germline V gene. Trimming stripped 0 bases from V and 6 bases from J, with 12 bases between. The CDR3 is made up of 15 amino acids. This CDR3 is CASSLASGEAQPQHF. The CDR3 region has the DNA TGTGCCAGCAGCTTAGCTTCGGGGGAGGCTCAGCCCCAGCATTTT.

J is TRBJ2-3 and V is TRBV7-2; 7 nucleotides agree with TRBD2. This CDR3 comprises 13 residues. V trimming: 5 bases; J trimming: 1 base; junction bases outside the gene matches: 0. The germline CDR1 and CDR2 sequences are SGHTA and FQGNSA. The DNA for the CDR3 is TGTGCCAGCAGCCGGGGGGGCACAGATACGCAGTATTTT. Protein sequence: CASSRGGTDTQYF.

The chain is built from TRBV9 and TRBJ2-1; TRBD2 might be the D (5 bases). The V and J ends lost 6 bases and 9 bases respectively, with 16 bases between them. The CDR3 is 13 amino acids. The germline V gene has CDR1 SGDLS and CDR2 YYNGEE. This CDR3 is CASTGNREGEQFF. Written as DNA, the CDR3 is TGTGCCAGCACCGGAAATAGAGAGGGTGAGCAGTTCTTC.

This chain connects TRBV7-9 to TRBJ2-2, with 7 positions matching TRBD1. This CDR3 is 15 amino acids long. Germline CDR1 SEHNR, CDR2 FQNEAQ (reference sequence). Trimming cost V 5 bases and J 7 bases; bases outside gene matches: 10. CDR3 in amino acids: CASSLRQGGIGELFF. The CDR3 coding sequence is TGTGCCAGCAGCCTGAGACAGGGTGGCATCGGGGAGCTGTTTTTT.

The rearrangement uses TRBV5-6 and TRBJ2-7; 7 bases are shared with TRBD2. Germline V CDR1 and CDR2: SGHDT, YYEEEE. The CDR3 has 14 residues. The V and J ends lost 4 bases and 2 bases, in that order; junction bases with no gene match: 6. The CDR3 spells CASSVRLAAYEQYF. The CDR3, as DNA: TGTGCCAGCAGCGTCCGACTAGCCGCCTACGAGCAGTACTTC.

The J gene is TRBJ1-5, the V gene TRBV2; TRBD1 agrees at 7 bases. CDR1 and CDR2 (germline): SNHLY, FYNNEI. The junction had 15 bases not matched to a gene; V was cut back by 1 base and J by 9 bases. This CDR3 is 17 amino acids long. The CDR3 region is CASSEDLGTVQLSPQHF. CDR3 coding DNA: TGTGCCAGCAGTGAAGACTTGGGGACAGTACAGTTATCGCCCCAGCATTTT.

The rearrangement uses TRBV6-5 and TRBJ2-7, with D maybe TRBD2 (5 bases). This CDR3 has 15 amino acids. V gave up 6 bases and J gave up 2 bases, with 17 bases separating them. CDR1 MNHEY and CDR2 SVGAGI come from the germline V gene. The CDR3 DNA sequence: TGTGCCAGCAGCCCGATATGGCGGAGGCCCTACGAGCAGTACTTC. Translated, it gives CASSPIWRRPYEQYF.

The chain is built from TRBV21-1 and TRBJ1-2; the table's TRBD1 call for D was not verified on the DNA. TRBV21-1 represents a pseudogene. The CDR3 totals 17 residues. In DNA, the CDR3 is TGTGCCAGCTCGAAAACTGGATACAGACCCTATAACTATGGCTACACCTTC. It translates to CASSKTGYRPYNYGYTF.

The chain combines TRBV6-5 with TRBJ1-6; D might be TRBD1 (6 bases). V dropped 3 bases and J dropped 4 bases, with 7 bases sitting between them. Germline loops: CDR1 MNHEY, CDR2 SVGAGI. The CDR3 spans 14 residues. As DNA, the CDR3 is TGTGCCAGCAGTTATCAGGGGTATAATTCACCCCTCCACTTT. Its translation: CASSYQGYNSPLHF.

The rearrangement uses TRBV27 and TRBJ2-7; 8 positions match TRBD2. The length of the CDR3 is 14 residues. J lost 7 bases, V lost 5 bases, and 10 bases had no gene match. Germline V gene lookup returns CDR1 MNHEY and CDR2 SMNVEV (reference sequence). In DNA, the CDR3 is TGTGCCAGCAGTCCGAGACTAGCGCCTGGGGAGCAGTACTTC. Encoded protein: CASSPRLAPGEQYF.

A few counts support this clone. This rearrangement joins TRBV2 to TRBJ1-2; 7 bases line up with TRBD1. The V segment lost 1 base and the J segment 1 base; nucleotides outside the gene matches: 6. In germline, CDR1 is SNHLY, CDR2 FYNNEI. CDR3 length equals 16 residues. The CDR3 protein is CASSEVQTGSNYGYTF. For the CDR3, the DNA is TGTGCCAGCAGTGAAGTACAGACAGGGAGTAACTATGGCTACACCTTC.

The J gene is TRBJ1-3, the V gene TRBV14; TRBD1 matches 8 bases. The trim removed 4 bases at V and 0 bases at J, leaving 5 bases unmatched. The germline gives CDR1 SGHDN, CDR2 FVKESK. CDR3 length equals 16 residues. The CDR3 region has the DNA TGTGCCAGCAGCCCCCGGACAGGGCGCTCTGGAAACACCATATATTTT. It encodes CASSPRTGRSGNTIYF.

The chain recombines TRBV27 with TRBJ2-5; a possible D gene is TRBD2 (6 bases). The CDR3 extends over 15 amino acids. The V end was cut by 5 bases, the J end by 5 bases, with 18 bases between. The germline V gene has CDR1 MNHEY and CDR2 SMNVEV (reference sequence). The CDR3, as DNA: TGTGCCAGCAGTCTTGGTGGGAGGAACGTGGAGACCCAGTACTTC. The encoded protein is CASSLGGRNVETQYF.

J is TRBJ2-3 and V is TRBV4-2, with TRBD2 matching 10 bases. V lost 2 bases, J lost 5 bases, and 10 bases stayed unmatched. The CDR3 sequence is 17 residues long. The germline gives CDR1 LGHNA, CDR2 YNFKEQ. CDR3 loop: CASSQQTGLANIDTQYF. CDR3 sequence (DNA): TGTGCCAGCAGCCAACAAACGGGACTAGCGAATATAGATACGCAGTATTTT.

This clone has a handful of counts. The chain has TRBV5-5 and TRBJ1-1; D call uncertain. The V end lost 4 bases, the J end lost 1 base, and 17 bases lay between the germline ends. The CDR3 runs to 16 residues. Germline CDR1 reads SGHKS; CDR2 reads YYEKEE (reference sequence). The CDR3 DNA follows: TGTGCCAGCAGCGGAGCATACTCGACTGGGAACACTGAAGCTTTCTTT. Protein: CASSGAYSTGNTEAFF.

V is TRBV4-2 and J is TRBJ2-1, with D uncertain. The germline V and J ends were trimmed by 0 bases and 0 bases, with 12 bases remaining between them. The CDR3 is 17 amino acids. From germline, CDR1 is LGHNA and CDR2 YNFKEQ. CDR3 protein: CASSQDPLLSSYNEQFF. The CDR3 coding sequence is TGTGCCAGCAGCCAAGACCCGCTGCTGAGCTCCTACAATGAGCAGTTCTTC.

The V call is TRBV4-3, the J call TRBJ2-2, with TRBD1 as a possible D gene (6 bases). CDR1 is LGHNA and CDR2 is YSLEER in the germline V gene. V was shortened by 1 base and J by 2 bases, with 17 bases between the two germline ends. CDR3 size: 18 residues. Written as DNA, the CDR3 is TGCGCCAGCAGCCAAGTACCACCGGGACACCTTAACACCGGGGAGCTGTTTTTT. Protein sequence: CASSQVPPGHLNTGELFF.

The chain has TRBV6-5 and TRBJ2-7; TRBD2 agrees at 8 bases. Germline values: CDR1 MNHEY, CDR2 SVGAGI. This CDR3 spans 15 amino acids. Trimming took 2 bases from V and 4 from J; bases not matched to a gene: 7. In DNA, the CDR3 is TGTGCCAGCAGTTACGGAGGGGGACTAGTGTACGAGCAGTACTTC. This gives the protein CASSYGGGLVYEQYF.

This chain joins TRBV5-1 and TRBJ1-2, with D possibly being TRBD1 (6 bases). The V gene's germline CDR1 is SGHRS and CDR2 YFSETQ. The CDR3 loop spans 12 amino acids. The ends were cut back, 3 bases at V and 8 bases at J, with 11 bases in the middle. The DNA of the CDR3 is TGCGCCAGCAGCTCCGACAGGTACGGCTACACCTTC. It codes for CASSSDRYGYTF.

The V call is TRBV6-5, the J call TRBJ1-3; D gene unclear. The germline V and J ends were trimmed by 6 bases and 0 bases, with 6 bases remaining between them. The CDR3 length is 13 residues. Germline CDR1 reads MNHEY; CDR2 reads SVGAGI. DNA for the CDR3: TGTGCCAGCAGCGGGGTCTCTGGAAACACCATATATTTT. Encoded protein: CASSGVSGNTIYF.

The V gene is TRBV11-3, the J gene TRBJ2-1, with D uncertain. The CDR3 contains 19 residues. V was shortened by 1 base and J by 1 base, with 20 bases between the two germline ends. Per the germline V gene, CDR1 is SGHNT and CDR2 is YENEEA. CDR3: CASSLGAPLSIHSYNEQFF. In nucleotides, the CDR3 is TGTGCCAGCAGCTTAGGGGCACCTTTGAGTATTCATTCCTACAATGAGCAGTTCTTC. Full variable domain (outside the CDR3, taken from reference TRBV11-3 and TRBJ2-1): EAGVVQSPRYKIIEKKQPVAFWCNPISGHNTLYWYLQNLGQGPELLIRYENEEAVDDSQLPKDRFSAERLKGVDSTLKIQPAELGDSAVYLCASSLGAPLSIHSYNEQFFGPGTRLTVL.

Remarks on this clone: This sample includes further DNA sequences coding for the same CDR3. Written as DNA, the CDR3 is TGCGCCAGCAGCCCCCGACTAGCGGGACTGAATGAGCAGTTCTTC. It yields the protein CASSPRLAGLNEQFF. The rearrangement uses TRBV5-1 and TRBJ2-1, with 11 positions matching TRBD2. The CDR3 extends over 15 amino acids. Germline V CDR1 and CDR2: SGHRS, YFSETQ. Losses at the gene ends were 4 bases for V and 7 bases for J; bases not matched to a gene: 7.

The chain uses TRBV5-4 and TRBJ1-1; tentatively, D is TRBD1 (5 bases). The CDR3 has 14 amino acids. V dropped 1 base and J dropped 2 bases, with 9 bases sitting between them. Germline assignment: CDR1 SGHNT and CDR2 YYREEE (reference sequence). The CDR3 DNA reads as TGTGCCAGCAGCTTGACAGGAATAAACACTGAAGCTTTCTTT. This codes for CASSLTGINTEAFF.

This CDR3 is CASQDRETQYF. The CDR3 DNA reads as TGCGCCTCGCAGGACAGGGAGACCCAGTACTTC. The chain links TRBV5-1 to TRBJ2-5; 7 bases map to TRBD1. The CDR3 consists of 11 residues. In germline, CDR1 is SGHRS, CDR2 YFSETQ. The V segment lost 10 bases and the J segment 5 bases; nucleotides outside the gene matches: 5.

The V and J genes are TRBV7-8 and TRBJ2-1; 11 bases are a match to TRBD1. The CDR3 runs 14 residues. The V gene end was trimmed by 5 bases and the J gene end by 7 bases; junction bases not matched to a gene: 4. Germline CDR1 is SGHVS and CDR2 is FQNEAQ. The CDR3 coding sequence is TGTGCCAGCAGCCCCCGGGACAGGGGGAATGAGCAGTTCTTC. It encodes CASSPRDRGNEQFF. Full variable domain (missing parts from reference TRBV7-8 and TRBJ2-1): GAGVSQSPRYKVAKRGQDVALRCDPISGHVSLFWYQQALGQGPEFLTYFQNEAQLDKSGLPSDRFFAERPEGSVSTLKIQRTQQEDSAVYLCASSPRDRGNEQFFGPGTRLTVL.

Only one count was recorded for this clone. A read error may account for a junction end that differs from germline. This chain uses TRBV7-9 with TRBJ2-1; 14 bases map to TRBD2. The CDR3 has 17 residues. Looked up from germline, CDR1 is SEHNR and CDR2 is FQNEAQ (reference sequence). The CDR3 DNA sequence: TGTGCCAGCAGGTTAGGGACTAGCGGGAGCTCCTACAATGAGCAGTTCTTC. Encoded protein: CASRLGTSGSSYNEQFF.

The V and J genes are TRBV30 and TRBJ1-2, with D uncertain. Trimming shortened V by 2 bases and J by 2 bases, and 12 bases separated the two germline ends. The CDR3 has 14 residues. From germline, CDR1 is GTSNPN and CDR2 SVGIG (reference sequence). The CDR3 spells CAWSISTTNYGYTF. In nucleotides, the CDR3 is TGTGCCTGGAGTATTTCGACAACGAACTATGGCTACACCTTC.